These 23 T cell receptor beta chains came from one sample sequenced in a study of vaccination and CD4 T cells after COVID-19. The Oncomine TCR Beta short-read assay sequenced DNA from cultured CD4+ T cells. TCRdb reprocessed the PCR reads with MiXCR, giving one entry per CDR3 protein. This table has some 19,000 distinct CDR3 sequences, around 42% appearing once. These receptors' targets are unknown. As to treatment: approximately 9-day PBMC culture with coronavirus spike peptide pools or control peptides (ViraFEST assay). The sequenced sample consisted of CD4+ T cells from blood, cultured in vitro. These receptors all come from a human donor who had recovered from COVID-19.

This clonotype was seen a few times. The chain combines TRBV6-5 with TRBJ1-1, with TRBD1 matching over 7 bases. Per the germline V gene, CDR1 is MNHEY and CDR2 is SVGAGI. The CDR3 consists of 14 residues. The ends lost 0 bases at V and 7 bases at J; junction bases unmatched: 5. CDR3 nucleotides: TGTGCCAGCAGTTACTCGACAGGGAGGAGTGAAGCTTTCTTT. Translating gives CASSYSTGRSEAFF.

DNA of the CDR3: TGTGCCAGCAGCCAAGGGAAAGAGACCCAGTACTTC. This codes for CASSQGKETQYF. The chain employs TRBV14 and TRBJ2-5, with D unclear. This CDR3 spans 12 amino acids. Germline CDR1 is SGHDN and CDR2 is FVKESK. The V gene lost 1 base and the J gene lost 3 bases, with 3 bases spanning the gap.

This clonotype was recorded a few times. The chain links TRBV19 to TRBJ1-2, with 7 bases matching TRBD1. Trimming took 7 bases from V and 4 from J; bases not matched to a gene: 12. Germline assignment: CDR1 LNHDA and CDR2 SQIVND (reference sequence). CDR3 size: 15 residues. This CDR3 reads CASNLQPGTVYGYTF. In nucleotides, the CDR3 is TGTGCCAGTAATCTCCAACCTGGGACAGTCTATGGCTACACCTTC.

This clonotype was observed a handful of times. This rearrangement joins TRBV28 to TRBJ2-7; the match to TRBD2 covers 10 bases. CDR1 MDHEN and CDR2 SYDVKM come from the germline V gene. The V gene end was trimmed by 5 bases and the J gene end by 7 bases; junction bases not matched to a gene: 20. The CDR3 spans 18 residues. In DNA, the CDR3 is TGTGCCAGCAGTGGACAGGGCCTAGCGGGAGTCCTTTATCTGGAGCAGTACTTC. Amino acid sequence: CASSGQGLAGVLYLEQYF.

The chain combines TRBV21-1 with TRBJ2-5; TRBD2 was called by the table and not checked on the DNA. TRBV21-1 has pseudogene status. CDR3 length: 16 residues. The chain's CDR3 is CASSGILAGGPETQYF. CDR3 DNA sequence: TGTGCCAGCAGTGGGATTCTAGCGGGAGGGCCGGAGACCCAGTACTTC.

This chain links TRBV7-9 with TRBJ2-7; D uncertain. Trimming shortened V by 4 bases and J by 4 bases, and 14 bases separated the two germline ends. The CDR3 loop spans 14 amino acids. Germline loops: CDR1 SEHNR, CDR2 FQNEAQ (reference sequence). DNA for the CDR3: TGTGCCAGCAGCTCGACCAATAGTTATTACGAGCAGTACTTC. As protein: CASSSTNSYYEQYF.

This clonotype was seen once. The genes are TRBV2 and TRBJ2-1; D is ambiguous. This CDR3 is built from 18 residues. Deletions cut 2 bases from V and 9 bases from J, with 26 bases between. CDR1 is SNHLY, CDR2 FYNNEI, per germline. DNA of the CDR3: TGTGCCAGCAGTGAACTGACGGGCAGACGTGATGGTTACGGTGAGCAGTTCTTC. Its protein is CASSELTGRRDGYGEQFF.

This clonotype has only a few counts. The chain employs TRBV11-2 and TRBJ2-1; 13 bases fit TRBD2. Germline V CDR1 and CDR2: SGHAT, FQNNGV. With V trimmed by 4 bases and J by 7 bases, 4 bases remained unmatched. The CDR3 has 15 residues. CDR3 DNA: TGTGCCAGCAGCTCAGGGACTAGCGGGATAAATGAGCAGTTCTTC. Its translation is CASSSGTSGINEQFF.

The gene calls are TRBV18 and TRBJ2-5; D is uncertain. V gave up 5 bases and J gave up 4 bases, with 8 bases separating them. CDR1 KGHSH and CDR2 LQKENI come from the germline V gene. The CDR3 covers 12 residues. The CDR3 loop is CASSFKGETQYF. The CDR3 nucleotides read TGTGCCAGCTCATTTAAAGGAGAGACCCAGTACTTC.

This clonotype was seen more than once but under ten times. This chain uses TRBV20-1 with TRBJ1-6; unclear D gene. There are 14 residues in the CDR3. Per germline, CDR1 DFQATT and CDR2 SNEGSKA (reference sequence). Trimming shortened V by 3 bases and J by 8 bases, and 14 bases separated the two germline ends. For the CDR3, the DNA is TGCAGTGCTAGTGGCTCTTCCCCGGATTCACCCCTCCACTTT. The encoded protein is CSASGSSPDSPLHF.

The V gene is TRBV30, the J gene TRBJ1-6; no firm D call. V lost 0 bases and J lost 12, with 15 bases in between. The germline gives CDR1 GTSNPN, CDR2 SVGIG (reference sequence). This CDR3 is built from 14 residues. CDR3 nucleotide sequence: TGTGCCTGGAGTGTTAGCACAGCCTATGGACCCCTCCACTTT. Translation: CAWSVSTAYGPLHF.

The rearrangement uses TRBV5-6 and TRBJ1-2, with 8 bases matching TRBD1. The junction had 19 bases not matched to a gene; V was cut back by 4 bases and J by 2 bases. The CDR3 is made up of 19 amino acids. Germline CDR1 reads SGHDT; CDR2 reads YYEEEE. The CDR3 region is CASSPLTKTQGALNYGYTF. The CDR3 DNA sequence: TGTGCCAGCAGCCCTCTAACCAAGACCCAGGGGGCGCTCAACTATGGCTACACCTTC.

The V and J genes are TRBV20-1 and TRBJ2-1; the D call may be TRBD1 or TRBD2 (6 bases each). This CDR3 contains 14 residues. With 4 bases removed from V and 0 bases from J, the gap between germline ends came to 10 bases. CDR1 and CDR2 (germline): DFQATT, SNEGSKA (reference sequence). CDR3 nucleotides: TGCAGTGCTACCAAGGGGGGCTCCTACAATGAGCAGTTCTTC. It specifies CSATKGGSYNEQFF.

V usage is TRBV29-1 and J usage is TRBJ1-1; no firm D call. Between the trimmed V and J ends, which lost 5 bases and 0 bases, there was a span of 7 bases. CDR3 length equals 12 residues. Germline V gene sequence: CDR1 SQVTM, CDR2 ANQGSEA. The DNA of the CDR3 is TGCAGCGTTCAGAGGCTGAACACTGAAGCTTTCTTT. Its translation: CSVQRLNTEAFF.

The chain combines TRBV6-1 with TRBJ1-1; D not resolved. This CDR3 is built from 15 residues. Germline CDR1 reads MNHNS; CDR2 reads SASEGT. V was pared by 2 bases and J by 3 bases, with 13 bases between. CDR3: CASSENWGADTEAFF. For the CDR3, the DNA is TGTGCCAGCAGTGAAAACTGGGGAGCGGACACTGAAGCTTTCTTT.

In DNA form, the CDR3 reads TGTGCCAGCAGTTACTCGAGATCCACAGGATCCTACGAGCAGTACTTC. Its translation is CASSYSRSTGSYEQYF. The chain recombines TRBV6-5 with TRBJ2-7; D might be TRBD1 (5 bases). This CDR3 contains 16 residues. V dropped 0 bases and J dropped 1 base, with 13 bases sitting between them. Germline CDR1 reads MNHEY; CDR2 reads SVGAGI.

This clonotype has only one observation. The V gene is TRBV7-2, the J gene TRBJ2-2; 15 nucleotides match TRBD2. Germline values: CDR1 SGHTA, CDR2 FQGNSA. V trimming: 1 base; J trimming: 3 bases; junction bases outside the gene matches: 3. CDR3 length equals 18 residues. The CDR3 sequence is CASSLVGLAGGYTGELFF. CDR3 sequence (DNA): TGTGCCAGCAGCTTAGTAGGACTAGCGGGAGGGTACACCGGGGAGCTGTTTTTT.

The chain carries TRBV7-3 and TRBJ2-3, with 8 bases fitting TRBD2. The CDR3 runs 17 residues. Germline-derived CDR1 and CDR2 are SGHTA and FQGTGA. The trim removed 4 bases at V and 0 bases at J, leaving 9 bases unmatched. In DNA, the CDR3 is TGTGCCAGCAGCTCACCCTCTCGCGGGGGGAGCACAGATACGCAGTATTTT. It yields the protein CASSSPSRGGSTDTQYF.

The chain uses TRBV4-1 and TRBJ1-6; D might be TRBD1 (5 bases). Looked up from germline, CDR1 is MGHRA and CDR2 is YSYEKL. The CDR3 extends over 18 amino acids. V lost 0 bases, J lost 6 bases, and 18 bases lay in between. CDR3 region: CASSQDHVGAASNSPLHF. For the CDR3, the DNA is TGCGCCAGCAGCCAAGATCACGTCGGGGCAGCATCTAATTCACCCCTCCACTTT.

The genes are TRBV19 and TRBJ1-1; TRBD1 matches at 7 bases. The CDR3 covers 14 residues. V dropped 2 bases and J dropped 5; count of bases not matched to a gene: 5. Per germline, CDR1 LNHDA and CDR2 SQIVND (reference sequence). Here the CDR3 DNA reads TGTGCCAGTAGTATATTGGCAGGGGGAACTGAAGCTTTCTTT. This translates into CASSILAGGTEAFF.

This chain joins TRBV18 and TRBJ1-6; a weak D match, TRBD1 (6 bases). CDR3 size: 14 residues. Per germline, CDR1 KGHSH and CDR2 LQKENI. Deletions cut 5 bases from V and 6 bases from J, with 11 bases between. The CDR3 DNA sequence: TGTGCCAGCTCAGCAGGACAGATTAATTCACCCCTCCACTTT. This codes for CASSAGQINSPLHF.

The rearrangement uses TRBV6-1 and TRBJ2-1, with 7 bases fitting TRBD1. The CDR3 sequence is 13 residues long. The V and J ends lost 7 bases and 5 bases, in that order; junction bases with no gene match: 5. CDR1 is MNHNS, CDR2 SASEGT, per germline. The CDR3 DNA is TGTGCCAGCAACAGGGGTTCCCACAATGAGCAGTTCTTC. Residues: CASNRGSHNEQFF.

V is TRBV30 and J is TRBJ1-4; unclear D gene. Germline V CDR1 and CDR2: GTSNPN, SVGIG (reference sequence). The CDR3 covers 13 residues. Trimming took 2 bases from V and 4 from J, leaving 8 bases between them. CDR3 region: CAWSYSYNEKLFF. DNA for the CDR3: TGTGCCTGGAGTTATAGCTATAATGAAAAACTGTTTTTT.